A selection of T cell receptor beta chains follows, all from one sample in a study of blood T cell repertoires in COVID-19. Profiling relied on immunoSEQ multiplex PCR, and the TCRdb table lists in-frame clones only, not all of them. The sample has some 79,000 clones; more than 85% are singletons. Sequenced: peripheral blood. These receptors came from a man in his 70s with active or convalescent COVID-19. CDR3s include the opening cysteine and the closing phenylalanine or tryptophan. A D gene is named only where the DNA matches it firmly. Rows give clone size only sometimes, using once, few, many, or a class for an expanded clone.

>TRBJ1-4|.|TRBV6-1|few
CASSEAWHNQKLFF
TGTGCCAGCAGTGAAGCGTGGCACAATCAAAAACTGTTTTTT
>TRBJ2-5|.|TRBV28|few
CASSPAGRGSPGKETQYF
TGTGCCAGCAGCCCTGCGGGCAGGGGATCCCCGGGTAAAGAGACCCAGTACTTC
>TRBJ2-7|TRBD2|TRBV28|.
CASSLAGPSYEQYF
TGTGCCAGCAGTCTAGCGGGACCTTCCTACGAGCAGTACTTC
>TRBJ2-2|TRBD2|TRBV18|.
CASSPRTSGSVGELFF
TGTGCCAGCTCACCCCGGACTAGCGGGAGCGTCGGGGAGCTGTTTTTT
>TRBJ1-5|.|TRBV11-2|once
CASSLGENQPQHF
TGTGCCAGCAGCTTAGGCGAAAATCAGCCCCAGCATTTT
>TRBJ1-2|TRBD1|TRBV6-5|.
CASRVTGPSIYGYTF
TGTGCCAGCAGGGTGACAGGGCCTAGTATCTATGGCTACACCTTC
>TRBJ1-2|TRBD1|TRBV6-5|few
CASSYSLLGGGYGYTF
TGTGCCAGCAGTTACTCCCTCTTAGGGGGCGGCTATGGCTACACCTTC
>TRBJ2-5|TRBD2|TRBV5-4|.
CASSLNSGIVGETQYF
TGTGCCAGCAGCTTGAATAGCGGGATAGTGGGAGAGACCCAGTACTTC
>TRBJ2-3|TRBD2|TRBV5-4|.
CASSRLAGGADTQYF
TGTGCCAGCAGCCGACTAGCGGGAGGGGCAGATACGCAGTATTTT
>TRBJ1-4|.|TRBV30|.
CAWASMRVGKLFF
TGTGCCTGGGCTAGTATGAGAGTTGGAAAACTGTTTTTT
>TRBJ2-1|.|TRBV12-5|.
CASGSHTEEQFF
TGTGCTAGTGGTTCGCACACAGAGGAGCAGTTCTTC
>TRBJ2-7|TRBD2|TRBV3-1/TRBV3-2|once
CASSPIAAGLAGGSYEQYF
TGTGCCAGCAGCCCGATAGCAGCGGGGCTAGCGGGAGGGTCCTACGAGCAGTACTTC
>TRBJ2-7|.|TRBV10-2|.
CASSVRGYEQYF
TGCGCCAGCAGTGTCCGGGGCTACGAGCAGTACTTC
>TRBJ1-5|.|TRBV6-6|.
CASMGATGNSNQPQHF
TGTGCCAGCATGGGGGCAACGGGTAATAGCAATCAGCCCCAGCATTTT
>TRBJ1-1|TRBD1|TRBV6-5|.
CASNGQGAFEAFF
TGTGCCAGCAACGGACAGGGTGCATTTGAAGCTTTCTTT